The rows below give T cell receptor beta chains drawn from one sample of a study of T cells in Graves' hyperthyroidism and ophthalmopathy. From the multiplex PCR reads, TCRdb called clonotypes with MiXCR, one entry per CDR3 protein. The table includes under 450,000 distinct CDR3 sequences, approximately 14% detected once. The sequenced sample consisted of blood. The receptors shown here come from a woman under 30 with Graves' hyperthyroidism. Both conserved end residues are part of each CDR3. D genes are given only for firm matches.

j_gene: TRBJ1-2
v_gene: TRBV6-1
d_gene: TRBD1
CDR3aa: CASSWPGQGSYGYTF

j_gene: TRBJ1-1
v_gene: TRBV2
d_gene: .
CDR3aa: CASSDVGNTEAFF

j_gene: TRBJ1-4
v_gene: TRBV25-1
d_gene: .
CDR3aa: CASSAWEAQGGEKLFF

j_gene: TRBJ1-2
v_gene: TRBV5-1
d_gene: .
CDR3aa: CASSLDVGSGAGGYTF

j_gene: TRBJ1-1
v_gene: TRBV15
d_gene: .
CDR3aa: CATSLDSLPLNTEAFF

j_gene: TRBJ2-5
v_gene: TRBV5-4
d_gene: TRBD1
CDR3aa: CASSPDRERTQYF

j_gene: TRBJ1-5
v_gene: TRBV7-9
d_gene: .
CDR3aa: CASSPRDGNQPQHF

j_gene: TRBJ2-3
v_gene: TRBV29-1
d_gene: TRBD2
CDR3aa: CSVDFGLAGRATDTQYF

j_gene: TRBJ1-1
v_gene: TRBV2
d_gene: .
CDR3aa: CARTGWNTEAFF

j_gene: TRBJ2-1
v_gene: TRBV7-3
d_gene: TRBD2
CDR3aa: CASSLGLAGFSEQFF

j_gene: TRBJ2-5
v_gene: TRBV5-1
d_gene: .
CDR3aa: CASSRDSSFRETQYF

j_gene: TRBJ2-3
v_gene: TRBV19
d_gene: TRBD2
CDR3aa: CASSPLAGVSSSTDTQYF

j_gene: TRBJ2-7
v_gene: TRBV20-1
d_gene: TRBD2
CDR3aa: CSARVAGGSYEQYF

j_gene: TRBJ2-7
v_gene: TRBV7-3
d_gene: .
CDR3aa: CASSLGGPGLYEQYF

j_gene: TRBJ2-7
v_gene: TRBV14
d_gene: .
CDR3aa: CASSHRQEAYEQYF

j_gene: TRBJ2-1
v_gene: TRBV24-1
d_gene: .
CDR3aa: CATSDQGYNEQFF

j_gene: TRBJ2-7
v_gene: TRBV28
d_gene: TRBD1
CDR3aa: CASSLTGTGLREQYF

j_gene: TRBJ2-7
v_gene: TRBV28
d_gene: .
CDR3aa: CASGSPTGHYEQYF

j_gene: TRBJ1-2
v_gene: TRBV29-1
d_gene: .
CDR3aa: CSVEDGGYTF

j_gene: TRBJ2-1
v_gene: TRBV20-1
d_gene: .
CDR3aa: CSARPLMSSYNEQFF

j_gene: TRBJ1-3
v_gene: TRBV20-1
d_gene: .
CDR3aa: CSARGPGNTIYF

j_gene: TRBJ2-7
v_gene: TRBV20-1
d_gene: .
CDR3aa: CSAEGGSSYEQYF

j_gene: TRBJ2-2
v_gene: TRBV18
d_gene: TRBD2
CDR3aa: CASSRLAGMNTGELFF

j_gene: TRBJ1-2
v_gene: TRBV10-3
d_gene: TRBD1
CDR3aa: CAIYQGAVGYTF

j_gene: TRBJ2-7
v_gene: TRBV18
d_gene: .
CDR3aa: CASHGHSKDEQYF

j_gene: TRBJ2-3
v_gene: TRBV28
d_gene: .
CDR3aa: CASSSTPLTSNTDTQYF

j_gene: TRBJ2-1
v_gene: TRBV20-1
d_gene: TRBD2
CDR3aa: CSAPIYGLAGGNEQFF

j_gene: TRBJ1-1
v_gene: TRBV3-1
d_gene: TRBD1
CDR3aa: CASSQDLQGARETFF

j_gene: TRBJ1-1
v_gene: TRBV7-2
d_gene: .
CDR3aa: CASSLVAVVKNTEAFF

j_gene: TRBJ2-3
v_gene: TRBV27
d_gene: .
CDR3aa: CASSLLRGQGTDTQYF

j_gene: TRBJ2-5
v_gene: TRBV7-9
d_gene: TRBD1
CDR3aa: CASSLLGGNGTQYF

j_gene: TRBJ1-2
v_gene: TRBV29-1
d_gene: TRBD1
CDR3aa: CSVLPDRGILDYGYTF

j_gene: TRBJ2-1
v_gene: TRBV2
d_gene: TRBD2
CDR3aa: CASSGPPGLAGRSSFGWNEQFF

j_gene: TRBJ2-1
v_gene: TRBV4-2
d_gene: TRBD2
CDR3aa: CASSQDDLAGVGNEQFF

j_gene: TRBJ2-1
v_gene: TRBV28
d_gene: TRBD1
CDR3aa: CASCTTSGTGDFNEQFF

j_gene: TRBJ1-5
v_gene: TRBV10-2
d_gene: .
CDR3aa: CASSSVGQPQHF

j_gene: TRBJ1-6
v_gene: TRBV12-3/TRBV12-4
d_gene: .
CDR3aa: CASTLGRSNSPLHF

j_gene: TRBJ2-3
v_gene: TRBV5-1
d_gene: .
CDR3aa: CASSFAGPFSTDTQYF

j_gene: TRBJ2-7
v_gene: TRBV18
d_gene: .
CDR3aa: CASSPSSDRSNEQYF

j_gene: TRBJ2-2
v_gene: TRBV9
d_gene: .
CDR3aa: CASTEGDAGELFF

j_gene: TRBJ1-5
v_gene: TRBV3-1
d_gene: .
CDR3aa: CASSQDTVRNQPQHF